The clone carrying this T cell receptor (beta chain) was seen a handful of times. The antigen is unknown. This sample was taken from a study of T-cell reconstitution after alpha-beta-depleted transplantation in children. Study-level results: Diversity of TCRbeta at day 60 was high in some patients, arising from surviving recipient T cells and thymic progenitors. By one year post-transplant, T-cell counts and diversity largely arose from T cells that were newly produced. Two months or so post-transplant, alpha-beta T cells reportedly derived from several hundred expanded graft clones.

Unique molecular identifiers tagged the TCRbeta library. TCRdb re-analysed the PCR reads in MiXCR, keeping a single row per CDR3 protein. The data hold about 900,000 distinct CDR3 sequences, with about 29% observed a single time. Germline CDR1 is SGHRS and CDR2 is YFSETQ. The trim removed 1 base at V and 5 bases at J, leaving 10 bases unmatched. This CDR3 is built from 17 residues. The input for sequencing was PBMCs, mostly from graft donor cells, taken 360 days after TCRalphabeta/CD19-depleted stem cell transplant. The gene calls are TRBV5-1 and TRBJ1-2, with TRBD1 matching over 11 bases. The source of this sequence is a boy in the first two years of life who had a stem cell transplant for SCID, so the T cells may come from the graft donor. This CDR3 is CASSLIGQGAGGYGYTF. The DNA of the CDR3 is TGCGCCAGCAGCTTGATTGGACAGGGGGCCGGTGGATATGGCTACACCTTC.